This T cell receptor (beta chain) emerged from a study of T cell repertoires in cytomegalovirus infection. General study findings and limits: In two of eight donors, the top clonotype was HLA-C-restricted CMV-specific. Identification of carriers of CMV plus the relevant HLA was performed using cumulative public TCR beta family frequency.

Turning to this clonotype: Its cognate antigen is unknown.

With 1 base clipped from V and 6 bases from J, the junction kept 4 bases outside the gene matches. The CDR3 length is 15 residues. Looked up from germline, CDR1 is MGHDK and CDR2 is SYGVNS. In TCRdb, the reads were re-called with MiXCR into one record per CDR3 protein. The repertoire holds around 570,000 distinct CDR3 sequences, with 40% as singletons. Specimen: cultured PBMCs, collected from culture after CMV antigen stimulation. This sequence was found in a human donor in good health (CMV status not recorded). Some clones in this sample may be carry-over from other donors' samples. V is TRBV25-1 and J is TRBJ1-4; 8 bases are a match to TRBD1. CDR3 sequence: CASSEFTGGDEKLFF. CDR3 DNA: TGTGCCAGCAGTGAATTTACAGGGGGAGATGAAAAACTGTTTTTT.